These T cell receptor beta chains were read from a single sample in a study of T cell responses to AZD1222 COVID-19 vaccine. The repertoire was sequenced with immunoSEQ multiplex PCR; TCRdb's copy has only in-frame clones and lacks some. The sample records about 120,000 clones, more than 70% being singletons. Sequencing was performed on peripheral blood, taken 28 days after the second AZD1222 dose. The receptors here all came from an adult who received the AZD1222 COVID-19 vaccine. Both conserved end residues are part of each CDR3. The D gene is left open where the match is weak.

d_gene: NA
j_gene: TRBJ2-3
v_gene: TRBV18
CDR3aa: CASSSGFSGSTDTQYF

d_gene: NA
j_gene: TRBJ2-7
v_gene: TRBV28
CDR3aa: CASSAGPNGGQYF

d_gene: NA
j_gene: TRBJ1-2
v_gene: TRBV7-8
CDR3aa: CASSLVGAGPNNYGYTF

d_gene: NA
j_gene: TRBJ1-5
v_gene: TRBV18
CDR3aa: CASSPQQLRRKYSNQPQHF

d_gene: TRBD1
j_gene: TRBJ1-3
v_gene: TRBV27
CDR3aa: CASSSQGRGGNTIYF

d_gene: TRBD2
j_gene: TRBJ2-3
v_gene: TRBV7-2
CDR3aa: CASSEREWTDTQYF

d_gene: NA
j_gene: TRBJ1-3
v_gene: TRBV4-3
CDR3aa: CASSQDWGPSGNTIYF

d_gene: NA
j_gene: TRBJ1-5
v_gene: TRBV2
CDR3aa: CASSDQGSDMAQHF

d_gene: TRBD1
j_gene: TRBJ2-5
v_gene: TRBV2
CDR3aa: CASIPDREETQYF

d_gene: TRBD1
j_gene: TRBJ1-5
v_gene: TRBV2
CDR3aa: CASSFRPGTGGQPQHF

d_gene: TRBD1
j_gene: TRBJ2-2
v_gene: TRBV30
CDR3aa: CAWASQQGGTGELFF

d_gene: NA
j_gene: TRBJ2-5
v_gene: TRBV7-7
CDR3aa: CASSLRVGTTFQETQYF

d_gene: NA
j_gene: TRBJ1-1
v_gene: TRBV12-5
CDR3aa: CASGEGNAFF

d_gene: NA
j_gene: TRBJ1-1
v_gene: TRBV12-3/TRBV12-4
CDR3aa: CASTLISRGEAFF

d_gene: TRBD1
j_gene: TRBJ1-5
v_gene: TRBV5-6
CDR3aa: CASSLFREDRGNQPQHF

d_gene: NA
j_gene: TRBJ1-5
v_gene: TRBV19
CDR3aa: CASSTTLQAGNQPQHF

d_gene: NA
j_gene: TRBJ1-6
v_gene: TRBV28
CDR3aa: CASSLRRGNSPLHF